The 24 T cell receptor beta chains in this list originate from one sample, sequenced in a study of a mutant IDH1 vaccine in newly diagnosed glioma. The repertoire was sequenced with immunoSEQ multiplex PCR; TCRdb's copy has only in-frame clones and lacks some. This table holds 26,000 or so clones, 80% to 85% found once. Their cognate antigens are unknown. The time point denotes: week 23, last vaccination. Alongside topical imiquimod, each dose of vaccine comprised 300 ug of mutant IDH1 20-mer peptide. The sample here was PBMCs, taken from a glioma patient whose treatment included an IDH1 peptide vaccine. These receptors were obtained from a woman in her 30s with glioma.

The chain is built from TRBV2 and TRBJ2-3, with 7 bases lining up with TRBD1. The CDR3 has 15 amino acids. J gave up 2 bases and V 1 base, and 3 bases lay outside the gene matches. CDR1 and CDR2 (germline): SNHLY, FYNNEI. The CDR3 nucleotides are TGTGCCAGCAGTGAAGAGGGGGCAGACACAGATACGCAGTATTTT. Translated: CASSEEGADTDTQYF. The full variable domain, completed using reference TRBV2 and TRBJ2-3, is EPEVTQTPSHQVTQMGQEVILRCVPISNHLYFYWYRQILGQKVEFLVSFYNNEISEKSEIFDDQFSVERPDGSNFTLKIRSTKLEDSAMYFCASSEEGADTDTQYFGPGTRLTVL.

J is TRBJ1-2 and V is TRBV5-6; D not certain. The V and J ends lost 0 bases and 8 bases respectively, with 11 bases between them. The CDR3 has 13 amino acids. Germline loops: CDR1 SGHDT, CDR2 YYEEEE. The CDR3 sequence: CASSLEFGGGYTF. CDR3 nucleotide sequence: TGTGCCAGCAGCTTGGAGTTCGGAGGGGGCTACACCTTC. The full variable domain, rest sourced from reference TRBV5-6 and TRBJ1-2, is DAGVTQSPTHLIKTRGQQVTLRCSPKSGHDTVSWYQQALGQGPQFIFQYYEEEERQRGNFPDRFSGHQFPNYSSELNVNALLLGDSALYLCASSLEFGGGYTFGSGTRLTVV.

The gene calls are TRBV5-8 and TRBJ2-7; maybe TRBD1 (7 bases). Trimming removed 0 bases from V and 0 bases from J, with 13 bases in between. The CDR3 sequence is 16 residues long. Germline V gene sequence: CDR1 SGHTS, CDR2 YDEGEE. This CDR3 is CASSLAGDSTSYEQYF. CDR3 DNA sequence: TGTGCCAGCAGCTTGGCGGGGGACAGTACCTCCTACGAGCAGTACTTC.

The genes are TRBV5-1 and TRBJ2-5; TRBD1 matches at 11 bases. V lost 4 bases to trimming and J lost 4 bases; unmatched junction nucleotides: 9. The CDR3 is 16 amino acids. Germline values: CDR1 SGHRS, CDR2 YFSETQ. This chain's CDR3 is CASSTEDRGRGETQYF. DNA of the CDR3: TGCGCCAGCAGCACAGAGGACAGGGGGCGCGGAGAGACCCAGTACTTC.

V gene TRBV29-1 combines with J gene TRBJ2-3; D unresolved. Trimming removed 6 bases from V and 4 bases from J, with 11 bases in between. The CDR3 consists of 12 residues. Germline V gives CDR1 SQVTM, CDR2 ANQGSEA. The CDR3 DNA reads TGCAGCGTGGATTATGGGGCAGATACGCAGTATTTT. It specifies CSVDYGADTQYF.

CDR3 loop: CASLIGQNTEAFF. The CDR3 DNA is TGTGCCAGCCTCATCGGGCAAAACACTGAAGCTTTCTTT. The chain has TRBV5-8 and TRBJ1-1; no firm D call. The CDR3 has 13 residues. CDR1 SGHTS and CDR2 YDEGEE come from the germline V gene. The germline V and J ends were trimmed by 7 bases and 2 bases, with 12 bases remaining between them. The full variable domain, rest sourced from reference TRBV5-8 and TRBJ1-1, is EAGVTQSPTHLIKTRGQQATLRCSPISGHTSVYWYQQALGLGLQFLLWYDEGEERNRGNFPPRFSGRQFPNYSSELNVNALELEDSALYLCASLIGQNTEAFFGQGTRLTVV.

The chain has TRBV2 and TRBJ2-7; 9 nucleotides line up with TRBD1. The CDR3 is 14 amino acids. The V and J ends lost 7 bases and 4 bases, in that order; junction bases with no gene match: 8. In germline, CDR1 is SNHLY, CDR2 FYNNEI. CDR3 loop: CASTGQGTSYEQYF. DNA for the CDR3: TGTGCCAGCACCGGACAGGGGACCTCATACGAGCAGTACTTC.

The rearrangement joins TRBV18 to TRBJ1-2; 9 positions match TRBD1. The CDR3 length is 15 residues. Germline V gene lookup returns CDR1 KGHSH and CDR2 LQKENI. V dropped 3 bases and J dropped 1; count of bases not matched to a gene: 3. CDR3 residues: CASSPGTGFNYGYTF. DNA of the CDR3: TGTGCCAGCTCACCCGGGACAGGGTTTAACTATGGCTACACCTTC.

The chain links TRBV2 to TRBJ2-3; no definite D call. The CDR3 has 14 amino acids. Germline CDR1 reads SNHLY; CDR2 reads FYNNEI. V lost 7 bases and J 8 bases, leaving 19 bases between the germline ends. The CDR3 protein is CASIAEWVGGTQYF. For the CDR3, the DNA is TGTGCCAGCATAGCCGAGTGGGTGGGTGGTACGCAGTATTTT.

Only a few counts were recorded for this clone. The chain joins TRBV5-1 to TRBJ2-2; 8 bases match TRBD2. The CDR3 consists of 14 residues. V shed 10 bases and J 6 bases; nucleotides not matched to a gene: 11. Germline lookup yields CDR1 SGHRS and CDR2 YFSETQ. CDR3 sequence: CASSSGLVAGELFF. The DNA for the CDR3 is TGCGCCTCATCCTCGGGACTAGTGGCCGGGGAGCTGTTTTTT.

The chain links TRBV5-5 to TRBJ1-6, with D uncertain. The CDR3 length is 11 residues. V dropped 4 bases and J dropped 8 bases, with 4 bases sitting between them. Germline V gene lookup returns CDR1 SGHKS and CDR2 YYEKEE (reference sequence). CDR3 in DNA: TGTGCCAGCAGCGCCGATTCACCCCTCCACTTT. Translating it yields CASSADSPLHF.

The chain uses TRBV6-1 and TRBJ1-2; 9 bases are a match to TRBD1. Germline V lookup: CDR1 MNHNS, CDR2 SASEGT. This CDR3 is built from 15 residues. The trim removed 2 bases at V and 7 bases at J, leaving 8 bases unmatched. The DNA of the CDR3 is TGTGCCAGCAGTGAACAAACAGGGGGCACTTTTGGCTACACCTTC. Residues: CASSEQTGGTFGYTF.

The CDR3 DNA is TGTGCCATCAGTGGGAACTTCCCTTCTTATGGCTACACCTTC. This encodes CAISGNFPSYGYTF. The chain couples TRBV10-3 to TRBJ1-2; no clear D. V was cut by 4 bases and J by 5 bases, with 14 bases left in between. This CDR3 is 14 amino acids long. Germline lookup yields CDR1 ENHRY and CDR2 SYGVKD.

This clone was counted only a few times. The gene calls are TRBV29-1 and TRBJ2-5; 9 nucleotides align to TRBD2. After removal of 4 bases from V and 5 bases from J, the junction contained 8 bases not matched to a gene. Germline CDR1 reads SQVTM; CDR2 reads ANQGSEA. The CDR3 length is 14 residues. CDR3: CSVGGGGVRETQYF. For the CDR3, the DNA is TGCAGCGTTGGGGGCGGGGGGGTTCGGGAGACCCAGTACTTC.

This rearrangement joins TRBV4-3 to TRBJ1-1; maybe TRBD1 (5 bases). V gave up 4 bases and J gave up 2 bases, with 11 bases separating them. The CDR3 runs 14 residues. CDR1 is LGHNA and CDR2 is YSLEER in the germline V gene. Here the CDR3 reads CASSRGTANTEAFF. The DNA for the CDR3 is TGCGCCAGCAGCCGAGGGACGGCAAACACTGAAGCTTTCTTT.

The CDR3 sequence: CAISGTGSNQPQHF. The CDR3 DNA is TGTGCCATCAGTGGGACAGGAAGCAATCAGCCCCAGCATTTT. The genes are TRBV10-3 and TRBJ1-5, with 7 bases that match TRBD1. The CDR3 sequence is 14 residues long. The germline gives CDR1 ENHRY, CDR2 SYGVKD. The ends lost 4 bases at V and 1 base at J; junction bases unmatched: 1.

The genes are TRBV19 and TRBJ2-7; TRBD1 or TRBD2 may be the D gene (5 bases each). The CDR3 runs 14 residues. Germline V lookup: CDR1 LNHDA, CDR2 SQIVND (reference sequence). Between the trimmed V and J ends, which lost 0 bases and 7 bases, there was a span of 13 bases. Written as DNA, the CDR3 is TGTGCCAGTAGTATAGACGGGACCAGTCGGGAGCAGTACTTC. This translates into CASSIDGTSREQYF.

The chain joins TRBV6-1 to TRBJ2-7; possibly TRBD1 for D (7 bases). V was cut by 6 bases and J by 1 base, with 13 bases left in between. The germline gives CDR1 MNHNS, CDR2 SASEGT. The length of the CDR3 is 14 residues. CDR3 coding DNA: TGTGCCAGCAGCTCCCAGGGGGGTTCCTACGAGCAGTACTTC. Protein product: CASSSQGGSYEQYF.

This clone came up a few times. The chain is built from TRBV12-1 and TRBJ2-7; the listed D gene, TRBD1, was not tested against the DNA. TRBV12-1 is designated a pseudogene. The length of the CDR3 is 15 residues. CDR3 sequence: CASSPGQGKFYEQYF. Here the CDR3 DNA reads TGTGCCAGCAGCCCAGGACAGGGGAAGTTCTACGAGCAGTACTTC.

This sequence joins TRBV7-2 and TRBJ1-1, with 8 positions matching TRBD1. Germline V gives CDR1 SGHTA, CDR2 FQGNSA. There are 13 residues in the CDR3. V trimming: 1 base; J trimming: 5 bases; junction bases outside the gene matches: 0. The chain's CDR3 is CASSLGTGTEAFF. CDR3 sequence (DNA): TGTGCCAGCAGCTTAGGGACAGGGACTGAAGCTTTCTTT.

The chain is built from TRBV9 and TRBJ2-1, with 12 bases that match TRBD2. With 0 bases clipped from V and 9 bases from J, the junction kept 10 bases outside the gene matches. Germline V gives CDR1 SGDLS, CDR2 YYNGEE. The CDR3 totals 17 residues. CDR3 nucleotide sequence: TGTGCCAGCAGCGTAGCGACTAGCGGGGGCCTGATGGGTGAGCAGTTCTTC. It encodes CASSVATSGGLMGEQFF.

This rearrangement joins TRBV4-3 to TRBJ1-2; tentative D call: TRBD1 (6 bases). The CDR3 sequence is 15 residues long. The ends were cut back, 3 bases at V and 4 bases at J, with 15 bases in the middle. From germline, CDR1 is LGHNA and CDR2 YSLEER. The DNA for the CDR3 is TGCGCCAGCAGCCAGGTTAGGACAGTCCTCTATGGCTACACCTTC. Its protein product is CASSQVRTVLYGYTF.

J is TRBJ2-2 and V is TRBV4-1, with unresolved D. The CDR3 length is 15 residues. Trimming took 1 base from V and 1 from J, leaving 7 bases between them. CDR1 and CDR2 from the germline V gene are MGHRA and YSYEKL. The CDR3 protein is CASSQGPLNTGELFF. Written as DNA, the CDR3 is TGCGCCAGCAGCCAAGGTCCCCTGAACACCGGGGAGCTGTTTTTT.

This clone was detected once. V gene TRBV4-3 combines with J gene TRBJ2-5; maybe TRBD2 (5 bases). CDR3 size: 15 residues. Trimming cost V 0 bases and J 1 base, with 9 bases left between them. Germline V gives CDR1 LGHNA, CDR2 YSLEER. CDR3 region: CASSQESGLQETQYF. The DNA for the CDR3 is TGCGCCAGCAGCCAAGAGAGTGGACTCCAAGAGACCCAGTACTTC.